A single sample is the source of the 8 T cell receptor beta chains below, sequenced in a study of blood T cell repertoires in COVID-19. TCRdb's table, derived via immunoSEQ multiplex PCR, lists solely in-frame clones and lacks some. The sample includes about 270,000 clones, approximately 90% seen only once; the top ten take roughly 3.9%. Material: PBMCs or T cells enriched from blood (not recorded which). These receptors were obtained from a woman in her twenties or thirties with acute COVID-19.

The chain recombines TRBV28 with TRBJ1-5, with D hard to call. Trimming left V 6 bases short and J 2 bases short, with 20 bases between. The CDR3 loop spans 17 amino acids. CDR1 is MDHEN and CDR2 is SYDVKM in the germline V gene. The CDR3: CASRSLRELLGNQPQHF. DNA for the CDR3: TGTGCCAGCAGGAGTTTGAGGGAACTCTTGGGCAATCAGCCCCAGCATTTT. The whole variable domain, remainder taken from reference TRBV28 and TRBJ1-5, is DVKVTQSSRYLVKRTGEKVFLECVQDMDHENMFWYRQDPGLGLRLIYFSYDVKMKEKGDIPEGYSVSREKKERFSLILESASTNQTSMYLCASRSLRELLGNQPQHFGDGTRLSIL.

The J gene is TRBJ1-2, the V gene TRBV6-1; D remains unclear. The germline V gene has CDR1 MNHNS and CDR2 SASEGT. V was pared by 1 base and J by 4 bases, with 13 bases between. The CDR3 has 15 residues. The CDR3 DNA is TGTGCCAGCAGTGAAGTGGGAGGATGGGGCTATGGCTACACCTTC. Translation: CASSEVGGWGYGYTF.

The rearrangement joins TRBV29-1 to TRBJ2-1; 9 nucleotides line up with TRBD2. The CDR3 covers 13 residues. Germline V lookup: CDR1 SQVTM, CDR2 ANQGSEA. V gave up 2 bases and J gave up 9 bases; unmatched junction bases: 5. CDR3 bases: TGCAGCGTTGAAAAGCGGGGGGCCCCTGAGCAGTTCTTC. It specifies CSVEKRGAPEQFF.

Here the CDR3 DNA reads TGTGCCAGCCAGACTTGGGGACAGGCAGTCTCTGGAAACACCATATATTTT. Amino acids: CASQTWGQAVSGNTIYF. The rearrangement links TRBV19 to TRBJ1-3, with TRBD1 identical over 8 bases. CDR1 and CDR2 (germline): LNHDA, SQIVND (reference sequence). V trimming: 9 bases; J trimming: 0 bases; junction bases outside the gene matches: 13. There are 17 residues in the CDR3. The full variable domain, completed using reference TRBV19 and TRBJ1-3, is DGGITQSPKYLFRKEGQNVTLSCEQNLNHDAMYWYRQDPGQGLRLIYYSQIVNDFQKGDIAEGYSVSREKKESFPLTVTSAQKNPTAFYLCASQTWGQAVSGNTIYFGEGSWLTVV.

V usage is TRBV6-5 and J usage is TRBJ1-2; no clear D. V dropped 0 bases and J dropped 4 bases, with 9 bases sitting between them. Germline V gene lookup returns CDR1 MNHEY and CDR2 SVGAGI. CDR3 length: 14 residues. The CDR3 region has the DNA TGTGCCAGCAGTTACTCCGACATTTCCTATGGCTACACCTTC. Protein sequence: CASSYSDISYGYTF.

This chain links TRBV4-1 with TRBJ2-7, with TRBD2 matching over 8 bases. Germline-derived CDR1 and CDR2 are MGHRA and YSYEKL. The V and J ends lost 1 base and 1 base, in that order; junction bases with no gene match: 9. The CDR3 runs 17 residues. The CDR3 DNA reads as TGCGCCAGCAGCCAAGCCCCTCCTAGCGGGTCTTCCTACGAGCAGTACTTC. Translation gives CASSQAPPSGSSYEQYF.

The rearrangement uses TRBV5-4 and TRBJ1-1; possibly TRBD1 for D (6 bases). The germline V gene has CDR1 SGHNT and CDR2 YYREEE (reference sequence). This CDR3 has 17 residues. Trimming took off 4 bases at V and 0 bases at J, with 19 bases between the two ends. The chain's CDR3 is CASSQQGSSLMNTEAFF. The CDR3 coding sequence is TGTGCCAGCAGCCAGCAGGGGTCCTCGCTAATGAACACTGAAGCTTTCTTT.

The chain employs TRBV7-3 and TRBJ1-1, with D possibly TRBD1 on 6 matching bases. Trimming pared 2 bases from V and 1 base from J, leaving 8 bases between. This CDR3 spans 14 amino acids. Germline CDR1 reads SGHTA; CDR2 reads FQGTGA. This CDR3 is CASSLLDRNTEAFF. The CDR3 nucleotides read TGTGCCAGCAGCTTATTGGACAGGAACACTGAAGCTTTCTTT.